This T cell receptor beta chain was identified during a study of a mutant IDH1 vaccine in newly diagnosed glioma. Study-level background: Administration of eight vaccinations to patients took place in weeks 1, 3, 5, 7, 11, 15, 19, 23. Earlier care involved radiotherapy, temozolomide, or both, and the majority received both. Treated patients were approximately 62% male, around 38% female, mean age 40.4 years.

With regard to this clone: Its antigen is unknown.

Sequencing was performed with immunoSEQ multiplex PCR; in TCRdb, only in-frame clones are kept and a portion is missing. The table lists some 52,000 clones, around nine tenths of them singletons. Germline CDR1 and CDR2: MGHDK and SYGVNS. V lost 4 bases to trimming and J lost 6 bases; unmatched junction nucleotides: 13. CDR3 length: 17 residues. Documented time point: week 11, during vaccination. Doses comprised 300 ug of mutant IDH1 20-mer peptide each, plus topical imiquimod. Donors harbored newly found WHO grade 3 or 4 IDH1-mutant, ATRX-lost astrocytomas. Sequencing used PBMCs, obtained from a glioma patient whose treatment included an IDH1 peptide vaccine. This TCR was sampled from a man in his forties or fifties with glioma. J is TRBJ2-1 and V is TRBV25-1, with 9 bases lining up with TRBD2. CDR3 region: CASSGSQGGGAVNEQFF. In nucleotides, the CDR3 is TGTGCCAGCAGTGGATCCCAGGGCGGGGGGGCCGTCAATGAGCAGTTCTTC.